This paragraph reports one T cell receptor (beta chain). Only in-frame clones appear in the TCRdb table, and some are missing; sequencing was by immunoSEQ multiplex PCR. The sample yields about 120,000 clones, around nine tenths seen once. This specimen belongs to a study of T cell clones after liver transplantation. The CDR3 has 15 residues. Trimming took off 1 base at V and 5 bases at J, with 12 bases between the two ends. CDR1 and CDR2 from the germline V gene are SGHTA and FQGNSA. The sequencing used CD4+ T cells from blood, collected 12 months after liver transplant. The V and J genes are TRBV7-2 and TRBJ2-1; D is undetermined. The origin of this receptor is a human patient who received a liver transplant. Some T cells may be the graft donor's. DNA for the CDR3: TGTGCCAGCAGCTTAGACAGAGCGATGCACAATGAGCAGTTCTTC. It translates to CASSLDRAMHNEQFF.